This TCR beta chain was recovered during a study of blood T cell repertoires in COVID-19. As for the study in general: Sites in the United States, Italy and Spain provided acute and convalescent COVID-19 samples. PBMCs, B-cell-depleted T cells, or T cells provided the cDNA or gDNA that made up the material.

Enrolled during active infection, Seattle patients were then followed longitudinally. Germline V gene lookup returns CDR1 LGHDT and CDR2 YNNKEL (reference sequence). The CDR3 loop spans 14 amino acids. V lost 5 bases and J 1 base, leaving 8 bases between the germline ends. Sequenced by immunoSEQ multiplex PCR; TCRdb stores in-frame clones only, minus some. The sample includes 200,000 to 300,000 clones, 91% of them seen just once. The chain joins TRBV3-1 (or the pseudogene TRBV3-2) to TRBJ2-2; D is unclear. What was sequenced was peripheral blood. The receptor's source is a person under 30 with COVID-19, enrolled during active disease. This CDR3 reads CASSENGNTGELFF. The CDR3 coding sequence is TGTGCCAGCAGCGAGAACGGGAACACCGGGGAGCTGTTTTTT.